The source of this T cell receptor (beta chain) is a study of T-cell memory formation after mild COVID-19. TCRdb redid the calling of the 5' RACE reads with MiXCR, one entry per CDR3 protein. Of about 350,000 distinct CDR3 sequences in the sample, roughly 15% were seen once. Regarding this clonotype: Its specificity is not known.

Germline V gives CDR1 DFQATT, CDR2 SNEGSKA (reference sequence). This CDR3 has 13 residues. Deletions cut 5 bases from V and 6 bases from J, with 14 bases between. Study results and caveats: Of the contracting clones, CD4+ ones lay mainly in CM and EM, and CD8+ ones in EMRA.

Source material: PBMCs or a T cell subset sorted from them (not recorded which). The sequence was obtained from a man between 18 and 29 years old who had mild COVID-19 (a few samples of this study predate the infection). Cell type and time point are not known. The V call is TRBV20-1, the J call TRBJ1-5; D perhaps matches TRBD1 (6 bases). The CDR3 loop reads CSAPPGGGQPQHF. For the CDR3, the DNA is TGCAGTGCTCCTCCGGGGGGCGGTCAGCCCCAGCATTTT.